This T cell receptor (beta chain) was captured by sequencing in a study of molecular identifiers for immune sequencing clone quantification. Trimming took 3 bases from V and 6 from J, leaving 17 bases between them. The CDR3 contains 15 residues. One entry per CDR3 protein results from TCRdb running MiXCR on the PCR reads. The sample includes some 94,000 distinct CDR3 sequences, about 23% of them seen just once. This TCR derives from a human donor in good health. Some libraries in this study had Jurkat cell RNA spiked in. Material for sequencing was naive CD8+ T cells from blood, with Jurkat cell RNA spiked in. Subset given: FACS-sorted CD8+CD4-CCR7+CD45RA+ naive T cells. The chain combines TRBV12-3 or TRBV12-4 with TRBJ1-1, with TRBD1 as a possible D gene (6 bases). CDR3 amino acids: CASSLGFRGAAEAFF. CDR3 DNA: TGTGCCAGCAGTTTGGGGTTTCGGGGGGCCGCTGAAGCTTTCTTT.